This T cell receptor beta chain was recovered during a study of Graves' ophthalmopathy and Graves' hyperthyroidism. Study-wide results and limits: In blood appeared most of the expanded thyroid clonotypes whose frequency exceeded 0.001.

Ophthalmopathic donors had moderate-to-severe activity, CAS ≥3 and NOSPECS ≥4, with disease that had lasted under 3 months. It was from 10 ml of fresh peripheral blood that the PBMCs came. Scientists amplified the TCR beta CDR3 regions from RNA transcripts. An opening RT-PCR round employed HTBI primers and preceded a second-round multiplex PCR. TCRdb analysed the multiplex PCR reads with MiXCR anew, one entry per CDR3 protein. Among around 470,000 distinct CDR3 sequences listed, approximately 15% were seen once. The V gene end was trimmed by 6 bases and the J gene end by 0 bases; junction bases not matched to a gene: 13. The CDR3 loop spans 17 amino acids. As to this clonotype: Its specificity is unknown.

The sequence was obtained from a woman aged 25 to 39 with Graves' ophthalmopathy. Sequenced material: blood. V is TRBV12-3 or TRBV12-4 and J is TRBJ1-1, with 7 bases matching TRBD1. CDR3 protein: CASSFWDSKALNTEAFF. The CDR3 region has the DNA TGTGCCAGCAGCTTCTGGGACAGCAAAGCCCTGAACACTGAAGCTTTCTTT.